This T cell receptor (beta chain) emerged from a study of B cell selection in AIRE deficiency. Assay: immunoSEQ multiplex PCR; the TCRdb copy retains only in-frame clones and omits some. The sample gives about 21,000 clones, 94% of which show up once; roughly 1.9% is in the top ten. On this clone itself: Its antigen is unidentified.

V dropped 0 bases and J dropped 13; count of bases not matched to a gene: 5. In germline, CDR1 is MNHEY, CDR2 SMNVEV (reference sequence). The CDR3 has 13 amino acids. The study's findings and limits: Shared Treg sequences had shorter CDR3s, biased toward rearrangements with few non-templated insertions. Healthy donors alone shared roughly 32% of a few thousand Treg sequences; patients alone more than 8.5%. Patient Tconv cells held around a third of Treg sequences shared by healthy donors.

Regulatory T cells were sorted as CD4+CD25hiCD127low/negative cells. The sample comprised Tregs sorted from PBMCs. This clonotype originated in a human donor with AIRE deficiency. The V call is TRBV27, the J call TRBJ2-1; 8 nucleotides match TRBD1. The CDR3 DNA sequence: TGTGCCAGCAGTTTATCCCGGACAGGGCTACAGTTCTTC. This encodes CASSLSRTGLQFF.